One sample yielded the 32 T cell receptor beta chains listed below, sequenced in a study of shared clonotypes between healthy human individuals. Naive CD8 cells were CD45RO-negative, positively selected for CCR7, excluding terminally differentiated effector memory CD45RA+ cells. Sequencing was performed with immunoSEQ multiplex PCR; in TCRdb, only in-frame clones are kept and a portion is missing. This repertoire shows 1.5 million to 2.5 million clones, approximately 94% found once; its top ten account for approximately 1.2%. Sequenced sample: naive CD8+ T cells sorted from blood. These receptors were obtained from a man younger than 35 in good health.

This chain joins TRBV15 and TRBJ2-3; D remains ambiguous. Germline values: CDR1 LNHNV, CDR2 YYDKDF (reference sequence). The CDR3 has 13 amino acids. Trimming left V 0 bases short and J 4 bases short, with 5 bases between. The CDR3 sequence is CATSRDVPDTQYF. The CDR3 DNA follows: TGTGCCACCAGCAGAGACGTCCCAGATACGCAGTATTTT.

V is TRBV10-2 and J is TRBJ1-1; a weak D match, TRBD1 (6 bases). Germline V gene lookup returns CDR1 WSHSY and CDR2 SAAADI. This CDR3 contains 13 residues. Trimming removed 6 bases at V and 3 bases at J, with 11 bases between. CDR3: CASSRGLDTEAFF. Written as DNA, the CDR3 is TGCGCCAGCAGCAGGGGACTAGACACTGAAGCTTTCTTT.

The gene calls are TRBV6-1 and TRBJ2-7; 9 bases are shared with TRBD1. Trimming removed 2 bases from V and 5 bases from J; junction bases left unmatched: 4. This CDR3 is built from 14 residues. Germline lookup yields CDR1 MNHNS and CDR2 SASEGT. The CDR3 protein is CASSEWTGVHEQYF. DNA for the CDR3: TGTGCCAGCAGTGAATGGACAGGGGTCCACGAGCAGTACTTC.

The table lists this clone with a count of one. The genes are TRBV28 and TRBJ1-2, with a tentative D call TRBD1 (6 bases). Germline CDR1 is MDHEN and CDR2 is SYDVKM. V lost 8 bases to trimming and J lost 7 bases, with 23 bases between them. This CDR3 is built from 15 residues. CDR3 nucleotides: TGTGCCAGCGCTTCACAGGGAGGCCCCTATGGTGGCTACACCTTC. Its protein is CASASQGGPYGGYTF.

The sample holds one count of this clone. The V gene is TRBV5-6, the J gene TRBJ2-7, with D tentatively TRBD1 (6 bases). Trimming took off 2 bases at V and 3 bases at J, with 9 bases between the two ends. The CDR3 extends over 13 amino acids. Per germline, CDR1 SGHDT and CDR2 YYEEEE. In nucleotides, the CDR3 is TGTGCCAGCAGCTTCATGACAGGCTACGAGCAGTACTTC. Translation: CASSFMTGYEQYF.

In the case of this clone: The same CDR3 arises from other DNA sequences in this sample as well. The gene calls are TRBV27 and TRBJ2-7; TRBD1 matches at 7 bases. Germline V gene sequence: CDR1 MNHEY, CDR2 SMNVEV (reference sequence). The CDR3 covers 14 residues. V shed 2 bases and J 2 bases; nucleotides not matched to a gene: 3. CDR3 nucleotides: TGTGCCAGCAGTTTAGGGGGACAGACCTACGAGCAGTACTTC. Its translation: CASSLGGQTYEQYF.

The chain is built from TRBV5-1 and TRBJ1-5, with D tentatively TRBD1 (5 bases). This CDR3 comprises 15 residues. Per the germline V gene, CDR1 is SGHRS and CDR2 is YFSETQ. Trimming left V 5 bases short and J 0 bases short, with 12 bases between. CDR3 sequence: CASREGSYSNQPQHF. Here the CDR3 DNA reads TGCGCCAGCAGGGAGGGGAGCTATAGCAATCAGCCCCAGCATTTT.

The J gene is TRBJ1-1, the V gene TRBV19, with TRBD1 matching 9 bases. CDR1 and CDR2 (germline): LNHDA, SQIVND (reference sequence). The CDR3 runs to 13 residues. J lost 6 bases, V lost 3 bases, and 2 bases had no gene match. The CDR3 DNA reads as TGTGCCAGTAGTATCAGGACAGGGGCTGAAGCTTTCTTT. Amino acids: CASSIRTGAEAFF.

The CDR3 region is CATSKGGGAKNIQYF. In DNA, the CDR3 is TGTGCCACCAGCAAAGGTGGGGGAGCCAAAAACATTCAGTACTTC. The chain couples TRBV15 to TRBJ2-4; the D call may be TRBD1 or TRBD2 (5 bases each). The CDR3 extends over 15 amino acids. Germline V gene lookup returns CDR1 LNHNV and CDR2 YYDKDF (reference sequence). Trimming removed 4 bases from V and 0 bases from J, with 10 bases in between.

V is TRBV4-3 and J is TRBJ2-3; D ambiguous. This CDR3 is built from 14 residues. V lost 0 bases and J lost 6, with 10 bases in between. In germline, CDR1 is LGHNA, CDR2 YSLEER. CDR3 sequence (DNA): TGCGCCAGCAGCCAAGATCCTCCTGCGGATACGCAGTATTTT. Translated: CASSQDPPADTQYF.

This clone has a single count. The V call is TRBV6-5, the J call TRBJ2-1; TRBD2 matches at 12 bases. Looked up from germline, CDR1 is MNHEY and CDR2 is SVGAGI. This CDR3 comprises 16 residues. Trimming took 4 bases from V and 5 from J; bases not matched to a gene: 6. This chain's CDR3 is CASSSRLAGEHNEQFF. The CDR3 coding sequence is TGTGCCAGCAGTTCCAGACTAGCGGGAGAGCACAATGAGCAGTTCTTC.

The chain links TRBV5-4 to TRBJ2-7; 11 positions agree with TRBD2. This CDR3 comprises 13 residues. CDR1 and CDR2 (germline): SGHNT, YYREEE (reference sequence). V shed 3 bases and J 6 bases; nucleotides not matched to a gene: 2. CDR3 nucleotide sequence: TGTGCCAGCAGCTCCGGGACTAGCGGCGAGCAGTACTTC. It translates to CASSSGTSGEQYF.

This chain connects TRBV19 to TRBJ2-7; 8 bases match TRBD2. This CDR3 comprises 13 residues. Per the germline V gene, CDR1 is LNHDA and CDR2 is SQIVND (reference sequence). V lost 5 bases to trimming and J lost 5 bases; unmatched junction nucleotides: 5. CDR3 bases: TGTGCCAGTAGTGGACTAGCTTTCCACGAGCAGTACTTC. It is translated as CASSGLAFHEQYF.

This rearrangement joins TRBV9 to TRBJ2-1, with D perhaps matching TRBD2 (5 bases). The CDR3 runs 13 residues. V dropped 6 bases and J dropped 8 bases, with 15 bases sitting between them. Germline V gene lookup returns CDR1 SGDLS and CDR2 YYNGEE. The CDR3 protein is CASTGGGSDEQFF. In DNA form, the CDR3 reads TGTGCCAGCACCGGAGGTGGGAGCGATGAGCAGTTCTTC.

This clone showed up just once. This chain joins TRBV2 and TRBJ2-2, with 7 bases identical to TRBD1. V lost 2 bases, J lost 1 base, and 1 base stayed unmatched. Germline assignment: CDR1 SNHLY and CDR2 FYNNEI. CDR3 length equals 15 residues. CDR3 bases: TGTGCCAGCAGTGAATGGACAGGGAACACCGGGGAGCTGTTTTTT. Amino acids: CASSEWTGNTGELFF.

This clone was observed once. V is TRBV10-3 and J is TRBJ2-3; no reliable D call. V lost 8 bases to trimming and J lost 5 bases, with 14 bases between them. This CDR3 region has 13 residues. Germline V gene lookup returns CDR1 ENHRY and CDR2 SYGVKD. The CDR3 protein is CAIYETRGDTQYF. The CDR3 nucleotides are TGTGCCATCTATGAGACCCGCGGAGATACGCAGTATTTT.

V and J are TRBV7-3 and TRBJ1-1, with a possible D match to TRBD1 (5 bases). This CDR3 is built from 15 residues. Germline V CDR1 and CDR2: SGHTA, FQGTGA. V was pared by 0 bases and J by 4 bases, with 12 bases between. The CDR3 protein is CASSLTHRDPTEAFF. In DNA, the CDR3 is TGTGCCAGCAGCTTAACCCACCGGGACCCCACTGAAGCTTTCTTT.

This sequence joins TRBV2 and TRBJ2-7; 12 bases fit TRBD1. CDR1 SNHLY and CDR2 FYNNEI come from the germline V gene. The length of the CDR3 is 15 residues. The ends lost 7 bases at V and 7 bases at J; junction bases unmatched: 11. The CDR3 nucleotides are TGTGCCAGCATACTCCCGGGACAGGGGGCAGGTGAGCAGTACTTC. Amino acid sequence: CASILPGQGAGEQYF.

Notes on this clone: Distinct nucleotide sequences in the sample also encode this CDR3. The chain employs TRBV4-3 and TRBJ2-1; no clear D. Trimming cost V 1 base and J 0 bases, with 7 bases left between them. CDR3 length equals 15 residues. From germline, CDR1 is LGHNA and CDR2 YSLEER. CDR3 sequence (DNA): TGCGCCAGCAGCCAAGGTTCCAGCTCCTACAATGAGCAGTTCTTC. The encoded protein is CASSQGSSSYNEQFF.

The gene calls are TRBV5-6 and TRBJ2-5; D gene uncertain. Per germline, CDR1 SGHDT and CDR2 YYEEEE. Trimming left V 2 bases short and J 4 bases short, with 9 bases between. CDR3 length: 13 amino acids. The CDR3 nucleotides read TGTGCCAGCAGCTTAAGGGCGGCAGAGACCCAGTACTTC. Protein sequence: CASSLRAAETQYF. Variable domain in full (rest from reference TRBV5-6 and TRBJ2-5): DAGVTQSPTHLIKTRGQQVTLRCSPKSGHDTVSWYQQALGQGPQFIFQYYEEEERQRGNFPDRFSGHQFPNYSSELNVNALLLGDSALYLCASSLRAAETQYFGPGTRLLVL.

V and J are TRBV19 and TRBJ1-2, with D perhaps TRBD1 (5 bases). V gave up 8 bases and J gave up 6 bases, with 16 bases separating them. There are 13 residues in the CDR3. The germline V gene encodes CDR1 LNHDA and CDR2 SQIVND (reference sequence). CDR3 DNA sequence: TGTGCCAGTTCGGGACGGAACCTCGATGGCTACACCTTC. This gives the protein CASSGRNLDGYTF.

The chain uses TRBV10-1 and TRBJ2-5; 16 nucleotides agree with TRBD2. The trim removed 10 bases at V and 3 bases at J, leaving 8 bases unmatched. The CDR3 runs to 16 residues. Germline V CDR1 and CDR2: WNHNN, SYGVQD (reference sequence). The DNA of the CDR3 is TGCGCCAACACGCCCGGGACTAGCGGGAGGGAAGAGACCCAGTACTTC. It translates to CANTPGTSGREETQYF.

V is TRBV28 and J is TRBJ1-1, with D possibly matching TRBD1 (5 bases). CDR3 length: 16 amino acids. Germline CDR1 MDHEN, CDR2 SYDVKM. Between the trimmed V and J ends, which lost 5 bases and 0 bases, there was a span of 16 bases. The CDR3 here is CASSPGTEGMNTEAFF. CDR3 in DNA: TGTGCCAGCAGTCCGGGGACGGAGGGGATGAACACTGAAGCTTTCTTT. The full variable domain, with the rest looked up from reference TRBV28 and TRBJ1-1, is DVKVTQSSRYLVKRTGEKVFLECVQDMDHENMFWYRQDPGLGLRLIYFSYDVKMKEKGDIPEGYSVSREKKERFSLILESASTNQTSMYLCASSPGTEGMNTEAFFGQGTRLTVV.

V and J are TRBV30 and TRBJ2-3; unclear D gene. The CDR3 is 14 residues long. V dropped 0 bases and J dropped 0 bases, with 7 bases sitting between them. Germline V gene sequence: CDR1 GTSNPN, CDR2 SVGIG (reference sequence). In DNA, the CDR3 is TGTGCCTGGAGTGTGACGCAAAGCACAGATACGCAGTATTTT. Translated, it gives CAWSVTQSTDTQYF.

This clone is a singleton in its sample. Here the CDR3 reads CASSYTGSYEQYF. As DNA, the CDR3 is TGTGCCAGCAGCTATACAGGGTCCTACGAGCAGTACTTC. The chain couples TRBV5-4 to TRBJ2-7, with D maybe TRBD1 (6 bases). The CDR3 spans 13 residues. Germline values: CDR1 SGHNT, CDR2 YYREEE (reference sequence). V lost 3 bases, J lost 1 base, and 8 bases lay in between.

On this clone: Other DNA sequences in the same sample also yield this CDR3. This chain links TRBV6-5 with TRBJ2-1; D uncertain. Germline V CDR1 and CDR2: MNHEY, SVGAGI. CDR3 length equals 14 residues. Trimming left V 0 bases short and J 4 bases short, with 7 bases between. CDR3 nucleotides: TGTGCCAGCAGTTACTCTGCACCTTACAATGAGCAGTTCTTC. Translated: CASSYSAPYNEQFF.

In this sample, this clone turned up once. The chain links TRBV29-1 to TRBJ2-7; D is unresolved. The CDR3 runs 13 residues. V was shortened by 0 bases and J by 2 bases, with 8 bases between the two germline ends. CDR1 and CDR2 (germline): SQVTM, ANQGSEA. CDR3 sequence reads: CSVEDSQAYEQYF. As DNA, the CDR3 is TGCAGCGTTGAAGATAGTCAAGCCTACGAGCAGTACTTC.

On this clone itself: Within the sample, other DNA sequences also encode this same CDR3. The chain recombines TRBV13 with TRBJ2-1; D is unresolved. This CDR3 region has 15 residues. Germline loops: CDR1 PRHDT, CDR2 FYEKMQ (reference sequence). The V end lost 0 bases, the J end lost 0 bases, and 6 bases lay between the germline ends. The CDR3 spells CASSLGTSSYNEQFF. For the CDR3, the DNA is TGTGCCAGCAGCTTAGGCACGAGCTCCTACAATGAGCAGTTCTTC.

V is TRBV10-3 and J is TRBJ1-2; no clear D gene. The CDR3 runs 13 residues. CDR1 is ENHRY, CDR2 SYGVKD, per germline. V lost 4 bases to trimming and J lost 3 bases, with 9 bases between them. The CDR3 loop reads CAISGVGDYGYTF. The CDR3 DNA is TGTGCCATCAGTGGGGTCGGGGACTATGGCTACACCTTC.

This rearrangement joins TRBV9 to TRBJ2-2; possibly TRBD2 for D (5 bases). CDR3 length: 14 residues. V was pared by 3 bases and J by 7 bases, with 13 bases between. In germline, CDR1 is SGDLS, CDR2 YYNGEE. The DNA of the CDR3 is TGTGCCAGCAGCGCCCAACTAGAGATCGGGGAGCTGTTTTTT. Amino acids: CASSAQLEIGELFF.

The rearrangement links TRBV19 to TRBJ1-4, with a possible D match to TRBD1 (5 bases). Between the trimmed V and J ends, which lost 4 bases and 4 bases, there was a span of 13 bases. The germline CDR1 and CDR2 sequences are LNHDA and SQIVND (reference sequence). The CDR3 is 15 residues long. This CDR3 is CASSTDNSHNEKLFF. CDR3 DNA sequence: TGTGCCAGTAGTACGGACAACTCCCATAATGAAAAACTGTTTTTT. The full variable domain, in which reference TRBV19 and TRBJ1-4 provide the parts outside the CDR3, is DGGITQSPKYLFRKEGQNVTLSCEQNLNHDAMYWYRQDPGQGLRLIYYSQIVNDFQKGDIAEGYSVSREKKESFPLTVTSAQKNPTAFYLCASSTDNSHNEKLFFGSGTQLSVL.

The V and J genes are TRBV6-5 and TRBJ2-3; D gene unclear. CDR1 MNHEY and CDR2 SVGAGI come from the germline V gene. The CDR3 is made up of 12 amino acids. The V and J ends lost 4 bases and 5 bases respectively, with 7 bases between them. Here the CDR3 reads CASSFLGDTQYF. The CDR3 nucleotides are TGTGCCAGCAGTTTTCTGGGAGATACGCAGTATTTT.